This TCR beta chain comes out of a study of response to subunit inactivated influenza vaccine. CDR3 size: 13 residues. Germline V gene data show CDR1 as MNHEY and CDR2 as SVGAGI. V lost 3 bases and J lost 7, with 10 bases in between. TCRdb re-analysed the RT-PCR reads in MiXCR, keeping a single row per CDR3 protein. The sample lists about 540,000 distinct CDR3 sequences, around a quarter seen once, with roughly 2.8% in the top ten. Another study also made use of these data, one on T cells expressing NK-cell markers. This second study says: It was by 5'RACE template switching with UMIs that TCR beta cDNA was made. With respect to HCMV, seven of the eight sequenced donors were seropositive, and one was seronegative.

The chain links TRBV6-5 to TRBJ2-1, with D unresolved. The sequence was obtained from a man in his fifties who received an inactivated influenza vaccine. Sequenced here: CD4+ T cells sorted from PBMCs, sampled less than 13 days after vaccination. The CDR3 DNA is TGTGCCAGCAGTTATATAGGCCCGAATGAGCAGTTCTTC. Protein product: CASSYIGPNEQFF.